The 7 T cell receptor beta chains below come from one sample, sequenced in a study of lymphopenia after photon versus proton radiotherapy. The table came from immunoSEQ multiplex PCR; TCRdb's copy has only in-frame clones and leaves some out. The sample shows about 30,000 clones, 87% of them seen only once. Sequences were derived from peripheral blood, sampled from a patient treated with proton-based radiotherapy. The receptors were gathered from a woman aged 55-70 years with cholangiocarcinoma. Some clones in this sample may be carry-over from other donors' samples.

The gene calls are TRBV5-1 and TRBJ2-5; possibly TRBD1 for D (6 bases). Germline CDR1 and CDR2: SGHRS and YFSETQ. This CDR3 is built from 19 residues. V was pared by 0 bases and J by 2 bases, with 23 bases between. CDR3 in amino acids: CASSLAVMVGGDVQETQYF. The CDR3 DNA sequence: TGCGCCAGCAGCTTGGCCGTTATGGTAGGGGGAGACGTTCAAGAGACCCAGTACTTC.

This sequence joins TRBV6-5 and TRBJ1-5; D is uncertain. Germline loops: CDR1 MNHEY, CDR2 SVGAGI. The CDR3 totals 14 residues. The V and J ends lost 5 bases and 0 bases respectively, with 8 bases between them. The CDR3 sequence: CASSKVLSNQPQHF. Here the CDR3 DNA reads TGTGCCAGCAGTAAAGTACTTAGCAATCAGCCCCAGCATTTT.

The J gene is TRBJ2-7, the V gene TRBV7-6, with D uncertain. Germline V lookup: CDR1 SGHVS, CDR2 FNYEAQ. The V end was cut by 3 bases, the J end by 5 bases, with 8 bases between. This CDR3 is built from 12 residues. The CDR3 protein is CASSFPGDEQYF. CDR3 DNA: TGTGCCAGCAGCTTCCCGGGCGACGAGCAGTACTTC.

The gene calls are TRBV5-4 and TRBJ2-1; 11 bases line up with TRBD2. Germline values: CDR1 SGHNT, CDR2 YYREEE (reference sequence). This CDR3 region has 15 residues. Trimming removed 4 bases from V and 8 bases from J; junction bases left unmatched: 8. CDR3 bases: TGTGCCAGCAGCCCAACCGGGACTAGCGGTGATGAGCAGTTCTTC. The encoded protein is CASSPTGTSGDEQFF.

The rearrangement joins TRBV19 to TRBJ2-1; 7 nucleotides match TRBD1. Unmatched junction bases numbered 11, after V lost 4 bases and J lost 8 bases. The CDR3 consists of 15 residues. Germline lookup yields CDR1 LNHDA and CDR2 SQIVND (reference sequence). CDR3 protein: CASSTPGQSGDEQFF. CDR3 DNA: TGTGCCAGTAGTACTCCGGGACAGTCAGGAGATGAGCAGTTCTTC. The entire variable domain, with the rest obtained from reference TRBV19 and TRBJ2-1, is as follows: DGGITQSPKYLFRKEGQNVTLSCEQNLNHDAMYWYRQDPGQGLRLIYYSQIVNDFQKGDIAEGYSVSREKKESFPLTVTSAQKNPTAFYLCASSTPGQSGDEQFFGPGTRLTVL.

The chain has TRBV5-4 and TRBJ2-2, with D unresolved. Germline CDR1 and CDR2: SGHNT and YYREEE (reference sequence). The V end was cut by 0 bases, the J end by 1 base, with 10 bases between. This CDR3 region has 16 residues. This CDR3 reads CASSLGLTQNTGELFF. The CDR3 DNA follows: TGTGCCAGCAGCTTGGGCCTTACCCAGAACACCGGGGAGCTGTTTTTT. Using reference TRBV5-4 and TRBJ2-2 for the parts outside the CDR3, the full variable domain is ETGVTQSPTHLIKTRGQQVTLRCSSQSGHNTVSWYQQALGQGPQFIFQYYREEENGRGNFPPRFSGLQFPNYSSELNVNALELDDSALYLCASSLGLTQNTGELFFGEGSRLTVL.

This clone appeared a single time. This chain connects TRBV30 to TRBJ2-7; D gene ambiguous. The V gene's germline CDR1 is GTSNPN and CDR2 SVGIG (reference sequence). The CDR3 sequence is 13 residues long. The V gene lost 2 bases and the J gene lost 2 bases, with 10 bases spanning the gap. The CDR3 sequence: CAWSLGRPYEQYF. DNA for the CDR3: TGTGCCTGGAGTTTAGGGCGACCCTACGAGCAGTACTTC.